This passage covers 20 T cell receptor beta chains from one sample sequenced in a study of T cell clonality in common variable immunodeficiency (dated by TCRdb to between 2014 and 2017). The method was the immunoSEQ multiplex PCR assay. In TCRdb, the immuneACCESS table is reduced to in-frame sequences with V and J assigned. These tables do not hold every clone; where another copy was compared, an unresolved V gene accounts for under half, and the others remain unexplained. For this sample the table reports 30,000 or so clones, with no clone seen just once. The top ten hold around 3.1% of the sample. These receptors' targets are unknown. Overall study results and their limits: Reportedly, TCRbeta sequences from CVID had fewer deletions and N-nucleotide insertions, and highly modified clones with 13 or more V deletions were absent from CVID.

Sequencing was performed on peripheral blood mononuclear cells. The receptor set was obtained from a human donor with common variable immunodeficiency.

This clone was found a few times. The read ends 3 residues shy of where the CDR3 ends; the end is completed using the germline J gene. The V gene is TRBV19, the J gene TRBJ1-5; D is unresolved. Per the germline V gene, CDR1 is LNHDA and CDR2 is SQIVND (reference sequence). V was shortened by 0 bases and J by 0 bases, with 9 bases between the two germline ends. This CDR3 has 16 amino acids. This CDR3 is CASSIEPAVSNQPQHF. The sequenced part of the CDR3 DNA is TGTGCCAGTAGTATAGAGCCGGCGGTTAGCAATCAGCCC.

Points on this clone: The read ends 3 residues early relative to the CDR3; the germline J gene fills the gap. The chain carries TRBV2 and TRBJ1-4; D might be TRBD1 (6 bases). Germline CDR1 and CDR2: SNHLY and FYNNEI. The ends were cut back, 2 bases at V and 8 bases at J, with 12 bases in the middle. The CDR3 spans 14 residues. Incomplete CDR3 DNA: TGTGCCAGCAGTGAATCGCCAGGGGCCGAAAAA. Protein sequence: CASSESPGAEK. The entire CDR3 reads CASSESPGAEKLFF.

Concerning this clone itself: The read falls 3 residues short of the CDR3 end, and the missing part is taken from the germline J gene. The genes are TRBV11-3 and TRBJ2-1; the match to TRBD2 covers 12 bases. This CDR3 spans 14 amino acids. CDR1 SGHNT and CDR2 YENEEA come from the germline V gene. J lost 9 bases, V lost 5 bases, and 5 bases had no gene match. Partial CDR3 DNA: TGTGCCAGCAGCAAGGGACTAGCGGGTGGTGAG. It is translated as CASSKGLAGGE. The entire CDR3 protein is CASSKGLAGGEQFF.

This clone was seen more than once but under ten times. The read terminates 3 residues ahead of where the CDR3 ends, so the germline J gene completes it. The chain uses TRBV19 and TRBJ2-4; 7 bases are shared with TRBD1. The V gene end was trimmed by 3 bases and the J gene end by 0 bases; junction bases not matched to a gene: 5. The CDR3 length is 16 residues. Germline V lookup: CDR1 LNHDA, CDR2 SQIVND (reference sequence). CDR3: CASSIGQVLAKNIQYF. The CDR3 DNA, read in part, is TGTGCCAGTAGTATCGGACAGGTTCTAGCCAAAAACATT.

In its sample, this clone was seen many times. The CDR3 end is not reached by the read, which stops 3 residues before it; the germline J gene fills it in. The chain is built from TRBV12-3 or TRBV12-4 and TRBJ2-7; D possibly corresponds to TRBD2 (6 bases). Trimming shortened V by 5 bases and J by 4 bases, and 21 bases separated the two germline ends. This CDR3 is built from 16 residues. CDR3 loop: CASSQAGTAISYEQYF. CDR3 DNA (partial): TGTGCCAGCAGTCAGGCCGGGACTGCAATCTCTTACGAG.

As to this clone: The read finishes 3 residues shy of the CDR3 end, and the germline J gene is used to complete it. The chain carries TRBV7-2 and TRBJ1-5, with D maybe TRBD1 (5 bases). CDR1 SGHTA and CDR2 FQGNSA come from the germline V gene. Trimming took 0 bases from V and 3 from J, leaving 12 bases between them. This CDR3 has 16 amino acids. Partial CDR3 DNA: TGTGCCAGCAGCTTAGCACCGCGGGGCGCCAATCAGCCC. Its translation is CASSLAPRGANQP. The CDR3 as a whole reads CASSLAPRGANQPQHF.

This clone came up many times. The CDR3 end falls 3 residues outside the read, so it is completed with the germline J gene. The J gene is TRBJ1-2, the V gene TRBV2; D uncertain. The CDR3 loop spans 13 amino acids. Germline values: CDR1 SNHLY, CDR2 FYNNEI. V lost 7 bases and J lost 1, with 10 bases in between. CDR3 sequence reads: CASKGDINYGYTF. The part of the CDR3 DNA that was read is TGTGCCAGCAAGGGCGACATTAACTATGGC.

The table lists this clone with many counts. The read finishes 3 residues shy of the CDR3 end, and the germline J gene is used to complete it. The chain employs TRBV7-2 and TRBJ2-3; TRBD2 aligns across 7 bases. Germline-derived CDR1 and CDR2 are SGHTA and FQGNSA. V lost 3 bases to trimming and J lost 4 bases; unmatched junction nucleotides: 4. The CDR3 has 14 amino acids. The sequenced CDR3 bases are TGTGCCAGCAGCTTGAGCGGGGAAGCAGATACG. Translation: CASSLSGEADT. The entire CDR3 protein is CASSLSGEADTQYF. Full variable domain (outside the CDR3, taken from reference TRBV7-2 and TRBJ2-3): GAGVSQSPSNKVTEKGKDVELRCDPISGHTALYWYRQSLGQGLEFLIYFQGNSAPDKSGLPSDRFSAERTGGSVSTLTIQRTQQEDSAVYLCASSLSGEADTQYFGPGTRLTVL.

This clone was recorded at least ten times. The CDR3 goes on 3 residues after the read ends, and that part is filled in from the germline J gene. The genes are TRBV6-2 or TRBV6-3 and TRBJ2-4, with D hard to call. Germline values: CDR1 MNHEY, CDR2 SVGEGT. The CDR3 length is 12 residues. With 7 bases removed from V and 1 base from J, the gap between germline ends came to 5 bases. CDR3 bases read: TGTGCCAGCACCTCGGCCAAAAACATT. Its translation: CASTSAKNI. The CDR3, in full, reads CASTSAKNIQYF.

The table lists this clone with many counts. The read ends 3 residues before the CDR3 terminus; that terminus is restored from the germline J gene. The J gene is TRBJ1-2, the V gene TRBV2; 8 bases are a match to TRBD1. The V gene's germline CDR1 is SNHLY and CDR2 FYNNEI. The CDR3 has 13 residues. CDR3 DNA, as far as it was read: TGTGCCACCAGGGAGACAGGGGTCGACGGC. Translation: CATRETGVDG. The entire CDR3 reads CATRETGVDGYTF.

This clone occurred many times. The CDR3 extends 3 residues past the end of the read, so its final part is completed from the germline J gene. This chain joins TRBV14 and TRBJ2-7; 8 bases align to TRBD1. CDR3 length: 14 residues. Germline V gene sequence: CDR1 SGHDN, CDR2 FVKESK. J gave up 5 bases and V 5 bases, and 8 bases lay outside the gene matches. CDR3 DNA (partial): TGTGCCAGCAGCTCCCGGGACAGGCCAGACGAG. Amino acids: CASSSRDRPDE. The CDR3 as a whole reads CASSSRDRPDEQYF.

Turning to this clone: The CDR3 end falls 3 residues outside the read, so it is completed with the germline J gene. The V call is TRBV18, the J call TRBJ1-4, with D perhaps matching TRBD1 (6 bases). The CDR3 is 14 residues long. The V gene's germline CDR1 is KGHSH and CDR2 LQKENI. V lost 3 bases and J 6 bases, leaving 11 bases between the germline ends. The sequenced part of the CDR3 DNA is TGTGCCAGCTCACCGGGGGCAGTGGATGAAAAA. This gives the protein CASSPGAVDEK. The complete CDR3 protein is CASSPGAVDEKLFF.

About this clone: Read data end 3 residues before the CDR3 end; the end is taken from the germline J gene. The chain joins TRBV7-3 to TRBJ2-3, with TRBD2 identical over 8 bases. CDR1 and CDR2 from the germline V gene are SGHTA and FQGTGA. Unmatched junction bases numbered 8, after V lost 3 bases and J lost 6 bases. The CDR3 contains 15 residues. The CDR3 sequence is CASSLGGTGGDTQYF. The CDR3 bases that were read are TGTGCCAGCAGCTTGGGAGGAACGGGGGGGGATACG.

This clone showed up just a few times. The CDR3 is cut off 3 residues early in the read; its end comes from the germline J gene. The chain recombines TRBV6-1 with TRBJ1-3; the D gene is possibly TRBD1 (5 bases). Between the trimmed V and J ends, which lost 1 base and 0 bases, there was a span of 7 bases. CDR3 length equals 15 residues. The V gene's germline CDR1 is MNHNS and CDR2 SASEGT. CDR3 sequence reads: CASSEGGSSGNTIYF. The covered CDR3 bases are TGTGCCAGCAGTGAAGGGGGCAGCTCTGGAAACACC.

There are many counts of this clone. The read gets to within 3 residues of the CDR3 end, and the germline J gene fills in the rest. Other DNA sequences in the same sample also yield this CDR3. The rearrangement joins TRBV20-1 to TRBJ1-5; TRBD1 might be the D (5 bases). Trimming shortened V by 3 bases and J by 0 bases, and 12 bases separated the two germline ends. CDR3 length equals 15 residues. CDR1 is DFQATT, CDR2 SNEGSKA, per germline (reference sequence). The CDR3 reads CSARGQGNSNQPQHF. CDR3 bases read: TGCAGTGCTAGGGGGCAGGGCAATAGCAATCAGCCC.

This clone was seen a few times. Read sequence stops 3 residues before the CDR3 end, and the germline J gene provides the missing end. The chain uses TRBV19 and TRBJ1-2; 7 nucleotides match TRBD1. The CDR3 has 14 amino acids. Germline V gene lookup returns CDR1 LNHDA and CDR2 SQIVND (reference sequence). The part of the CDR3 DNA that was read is TGTGCCAGTAGTATTGGGACAGCTCCGTACCGC. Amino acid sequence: CASSIGTAPYR. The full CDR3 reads CASSIGTAPYRYTF.

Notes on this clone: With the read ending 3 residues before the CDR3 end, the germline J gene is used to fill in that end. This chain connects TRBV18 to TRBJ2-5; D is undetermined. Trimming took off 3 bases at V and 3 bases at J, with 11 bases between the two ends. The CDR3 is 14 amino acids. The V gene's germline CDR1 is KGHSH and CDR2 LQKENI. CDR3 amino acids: CASSPGSLEETQYF. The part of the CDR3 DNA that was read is TGTGCCAGCTCACCCGGGTCCCTGGAAGAGACC.

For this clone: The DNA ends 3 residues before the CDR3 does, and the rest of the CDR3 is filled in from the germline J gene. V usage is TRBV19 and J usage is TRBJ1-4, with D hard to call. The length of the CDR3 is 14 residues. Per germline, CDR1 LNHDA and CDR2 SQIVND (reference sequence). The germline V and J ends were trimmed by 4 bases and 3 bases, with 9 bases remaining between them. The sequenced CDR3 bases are TGTGCCAGTAGTACGAAGCGGGCTAATGAAAAA. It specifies CASSTKRANEK. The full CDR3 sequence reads CASSTKRANEKLFF.

CDR3 DNA, as far as it was read: TGTGCCAGCAGCCAAGGGAGGGGCGACGTCCACGAG. Amino acids: CASSQGRGDVHE. The whole CDR3 sequence is CASSQGRGDVHEQYF. The chain couples TRBV7-9 to TRBJ2-7; 7 nucleotides match TRBD2. The CDR3 extends 3 residues past the end of the read, so its final part is completed from the germline J gene. The germline CDR1 and CDR2 sequences are SEHNR and FQNEAQ (reference sequence). This CDR3 is 15 amino acids long. With V trimmed by 5 bases and J by 5 bases, 12 bases remained unmatched. The full variable domain, in which reference TRBV7-9 and TRBJ2-7 provide the parts outside the CDR3, is DTGVSQNPRHKITKRGQNVTFRCDPISEHNRLYWYRQTLGQGPEFLTYFQNEAQLEKSRLLSDRFSAERPKGSFSTLEIQRTEQGDSAMYLCASSQGRGDVHEQYFGPGTRLTVT.

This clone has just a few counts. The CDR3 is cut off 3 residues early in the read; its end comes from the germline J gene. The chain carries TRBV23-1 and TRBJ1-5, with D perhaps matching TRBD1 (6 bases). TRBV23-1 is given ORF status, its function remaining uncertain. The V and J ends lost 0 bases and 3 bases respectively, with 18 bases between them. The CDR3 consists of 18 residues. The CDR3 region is CASSQSPKGGGPNQPQHF. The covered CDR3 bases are TGCGCCAGCAGTCAATCCCCCAAGGGGGGGGGACCCAATCAGCCC.